Each of the 22 T cell receptor beta chains below was sequenced from the same sample in a study of blood T cell repertoires in COVID-19. Assay: immunoSEQ multiplex PCR; the TCRdb copy retains only in-frame clones and omits some. The profile covers around 250,000 clones, with approximately 85% appearing a single time and approximately 5% taken by the ten largest. Material for sequencing was peripheral blood. These receptors originate from a man aged 50-60 years with active or convalescent COVID-19.

This clone has more than one count but fewer than ten. V is TRBV3-1 (or the pseudogene TRBV3-2) and J is TRBJ2-7, with 12 bases aligning to TRBD1. Trimming took 4 bases from V and 7 from J; bases not matched to a gene: 11. Germline CDR1 is LGHDT and CDR2 is YNNKEL (reference sequence). The CDR3 contains 16 residues. CDR3: CASSRTGTGGRGEQYF. CDR3 in DNA: TGTGCCAGCAGCCGAACCGGGACAGGGGGCCGAGGGGAGCAGTACTTC.

This clone was recorded once. The J gene is TRBJ2-1, the V gene TRBV4-1; 10 positions match TRBD2. The trim removed 4 bases at V and 5 bases at J, leaving 8 bases unmatched. Germline lookup yields CDR1 MGHRA and CDR2 YSYEKL. The CDR3 has 16 residues. CDR3 protein: CASSLSPGLANNEQFF. CDR3 nucleotides: TGCGCCAGCAGCCTTTCCCCGGGACTAGCGAACAATGAGCAGTTCTTC.

This chain connects TRBV19 to TRBJ2-3, with 10 nucleotides matching TRBD2. The V and J ends lost 4 bases and 7 bases, in that order; junction bases with no gene match: 5. CDR1 is LNHDA, CDR2 SQIVND, per germline (reference sequence). The CDR3 runs to 14 residues. The CDR3 protein is CASSRSSGSYTQYF. In nucleotides, the CDR3 is TGTGCCAGTAGTAGGTCTAGCGGGAGTTATACGCAGTATTTT.

In DNA form, the CDR3 reads TGTGCCAGCAGCCCGACCGGGACTAGTAACTACGAGCAGTACTTC. Translated: CASSPTGTSNYEQYF. The genes are TRBV7-2 and TRBJ2-7; TRBD2 agrees at 8 bases. Germline assignment: CDR1 SGHTA and CDR2 FQGNSA. The CDR3 is made up of 15 amino acids. With V trimmed by 5 bases and J by 3 bases, 9 bases remained unmatched. The full variable domain, rest sourced from reference TRBV7-2 and TRBJ2-7, is GAGVSQSPSNKVTEKGKDVELRCDPISGHTALYWYRQSLGQGLEFLIYFQGNSAPDKSGLPSDRFSAERTGGSVSTLTIQRTQQEDSAVYLCASSPTGTSNYEQYFGPGTRLTVT.

The chain joins TRBV5-4 to TRBJ1-1; tentatively, D is TRBD1 (5 bases). Trimming shortened V by 7 bases and J by 0 bases, and 19 bases separated the two germline ends. The germline V gene encodes CDR1 SGHNT and CDR2 YYREEE (reference sequence). The CDR3 is 16 residues long. The CDR3 here is CASSMGGTVLNTEAFF. DNA for the CDR3: TGTGCCAGCTCCATGGGGGGTACAGTTTTGAACACTGAAGCTTTCTTT. The full variable domain, completed using reference TRBV5-4 and TRBJ1-1, is ETGVTQSPTHLIKTRGQQVTLRCSSQSGHNTVSWYQQALGQGPQFIFQYYREEENGRGNFPPRFSGLQFPNYSSELNVNALELDDSALYLCASSMGGTVLNTEAFFGQGTRLTVV.

The gene calls are TRBV30 and TRBJ2-1; tentatively, D is TRBD2 (6 bases). There are 12 residues in the CDR3. Germline values: CDR1 GTSNPN, CDR2 SVGIG (reference sequence). Trimming pared 4 bases from V and 9 bases from J, leaving 13 bases between. The CDR3 is CAWNTDGGEQFF. CDR3 coding DNA: TGTGCCTGGAACACAGACGGGGGTGAGCAGTTCTTC.

The chain recombines TRBV28 with TRBJ2-5; perhaps TRBD2 as D (5 bases). Looked up from germline, CDR1 is MDHEN and CDR2 is SYDVKM. The CDR3 has 15 amino acids. Trimming shortened V by 3 bases and J by 5 bases, and 16 bases separated the two germline ends. The CDR3 DNA sequence: TGTGCCAGCAGTTTCACCGGACGAAGAGGGGAGACCCAGTACTTC. Translated: CASSFTGRRGETQYF.

This sequence joins TRBV19 and TRBJ1-3, with D possibly matching TRBD1 (6 bases). Trimming pared 5 bases from V and 0 bases from J, leaving 8 bases between. Per the germline V gene, CDR1 is LNHDA and CDR2 is SQIVND (reference sequence). The CDR3 totals 14 residues. In DNA, the CDR3 is TGTGCCAGTAGTTCGACAGGCTCTGGAAACACCATATATTTT. Encoded protein: CASSSTGSGNTIYF.

This chain connects TRBV9 to TRBJ2-2; the D gene is possibly TRBD1 (5 bases). Per the germline V gene, CDR1 is SGDLS and CDR2 is YYNGEE. This CDR3 is 14 amino acids long. The V gene lost 4 bases and the J gene lost 1 base, with 8 bases spanning the gap. The CDR3 spells CASSSQGNTGELFF. CDR3 coding DNA: TGTGCCAGCAGCTCTCAGGGGAACACCGGGGAGCTGTTTTTT.

The V and J genes are TRBV24-1 and TRBJ1-2; 9 bases are a match to TRBD1. The CDR3 has 19 residues. The J segment lost 4 bases and the V segment lost 0 bases, leaving 14 bases of the junction unmatched. Germline V gene sequence: CDR1 KGHDR, CDR2 SFDVKD. The CDR3 nucleotides read TGTGCCACCAGTGATTTGAACTGGGACAGGGACCTCAGTGGCTATGGCTACACCTTC. Translation gives CATSDLNWDRDLSGYGYTF.

The rearrangement links TRBV7-3 to TRBJ2-3, with TRBD2 as a possible D gene (7 bases). The CDR3 has 16 amino acids. Germline-derived CDR1 and CDR2 are SGHTA and FQGTGA. Trimming pared 1 base from V and 2 bases from J, leaving 13 bases between. The CDR3 coding sequence is TGTGCCAGCAGCTTAATGGGGGGGGCCCCCACAGATACGCAGTATTTT. It encodes CASSLMGGAPTDTQYF.

This chain joins TRBV3-1 (or the pseudogene TRBV3-2) and TRBJ2-3; a weak D match, TRBD1 (6 bases). From germline, CDR1 is LGHDT and CDR2 YNNKEL (reference sequence). Trimming removed 0 bases at V and 7 bases at J, with 8 bases between. The CDR3 has 13 amino acids. The CDR3 bases are TGTGCCAGCAGCCAAGAGGGGGCAAATACGCAGTATTTT. Residues: CASSQEGANTQYF.

The gene calls are TRBV6-4 and TRBJ2-3; tentative D call: TRBD1 (6 bases). The germline V and J ends were trimmed by 4 bases and 6 bases, with 14 bases remaining between them. The germline V gene has CDR1 MRHNA and CDR2 SNTAGT. There are 14 residues in the CDR3. CDR3 protein: CASSGQGIVDTQYF. For the CDR3, the DNA is TGTGCCAGCAGTGGGCAGGGGATCGTGGATACGCAGTATTTT.

The chain carries TRBV7-8 and TRBJ2-7; 12 bases fit TRBD2. The germline gives CDR1 SGHVS, CDR2 FQNEAQ. The CDR3 has 15 residues. With V trimmed by 5 bases and J by 2 bases, 4 bases remained unmatched. The CDR3 here is CASSLGLAGPYEQYF. The CDR3 DNA reads as TGTGCCAGCAGCCTAGGACTAGCGGGGCCCTACGAGCAGTACTTC. The full variable domain, its missing parts supplied by reference TRBV7-8 and TRBJ2-7, is GAGVSQSPRYKVAKRGQDVALRCDPISGHVSLFWYQQALGQGPEFLTYFQNEAQLDKSGLPSDRFFAERPEGSVSTLKIQRTQQEDSAVYLCASSLGLAGPYEQYFGPGTRLTVT.

The chain recombines TRBV4-1 with TRBJ1-2; D is possibly TRBD1 (5 bases). CDR3 size: 15 residues. Germline CDR1 is MGHRA and CDR2 is YSYEKL. The ends were cut back, 1 base at V and 7 bases at J, with 16 bases in the middle. The CDR3 loop is CASSQGDRGFGGYTF. DNA for the CDR3: TGCGCCAGCAGCCAAGGGGATCGGGGGTTCGGTGGCTACACCTTC.

The chain has TRBV6-5 and TRBJ2-5; D unresolved. CDR1 and CDR2 from the germline V gene are MNHEY and SVGAGI. V dropped 5 bases and J dropped 5 bases, with 6 bases sitting between them. The CDR3 sequence is 11 residues long. The DNA for the CDR3 is TGTGCCAGCAGTACCCAGGAGACCCAGTACTTC. Translation gives CASSTQETQYF.

CDR3 nucleotides: TGTGCCAGCAGGGAGGCCTCATACAATGAGCAGTTCTTC. Translated, it gives CASREASYNEQFF. The rearrangement uses TRBV6-5 and TRBJ2-1, with TRBD2 as a possible D gene (5 bases). Germline-derived CDR1 and CDR2 are MNHEY and SVGAGI. V lost 6 bases to trimming and J lost 4 bases, with 10 bases between them. The CDR3 is made up of 13 amino acids.

The V and J genes are TRBV2 and TRBJ1-3; no firm D call. V was cut by 7 bases and J by 2 bases, with 21 bases left in between. This CDR3 spans 17 amino acids. The germline gives CDR1 SNHLY, CDR2 FYNNEI. The CDR3 loop reads CASMVGPPDTTGNTIYF. The DNA of the CDR3 is TGTGCCAGCATGGTTGGGCCACCAGACACCACTGGAAACACCATATATTTT.

The chain is built from TRBV4-2 and TRBJ2-1; D possibly corresponds to TRBD2 (6 bases). The CDR3 spans 16 residues. Germline-derived CDR1 and CDR2 are LGHNA and YNFKEQ. Trimming removed 4 bases at V and 1 base at J, with 14 bases between. The CDR3 DNA is TGTGCCAGCAGCCCCGGCCCGGGACTTTCCTACAATGAGCAGTTCTTC. As protein: CASSPGPGLSYNEQFF.

V gene TRBV28 combines with J gene TRBJ1-2, with D perhaps TRBD1 (5 bases). Deletions cut 3 bases from V and 3 bases from J, with 11 bases between. Germline V CDR1 and CDR2: MDHEN, SYDVKM. The CDR3 runs 14 residues. CDR3 in amino acids: CASSFRGRDYGYTF. For the CDR3, the DNA is TGTGCCAGCAGTTTTAGGGGCCGGGACTATGGCTACACCTTC.

A few counts support this clone. The V gene is TRBV3-1 (or the pseudogene TRBV3-2), the J gene TRBJ2-7; 11 nucleotides align to TRBD2. With 3 bases clipped from V and 5 bases from J, the junction kept 9 bases outside the gene matches. This CDR3 is built from 16 residues. The germline gives CDR1 LGHDT, CDR2 YNNKEL (reference sequence). Here the CDR3 reads CASSHLLAGEFNEQYF. DNA of the CDR3: TGTGCCAGCAGCCACCTACTAGCGGGAGAATTCAACGAGCAGTACTTC.

The rearrangement links TRBV10-3 to TRBJ1-6, with a tentative D call TRBD1 (5 bases). Germline CDR1 and CDR2: ENHRY and SYGVKD. Trimming took 0 bases from V and 5 from J, leaving 14 bases between them. The CDR3 sequence is 17 residues long. The DNA for the CDR3 is TGTGCCATCAGTGAGTCGGGGCGTGTAAAGGATAATTCACCCCTCCACTTT. Its protein product is CAISESGRVKDNSPLHF.